One T cell receptor (beta chain) is described in this entry. What it binds is not known. The sample comes from a study of T cells expressing NK-cell markers. TCRdb processed the 5' RACE reads again and assigns one entry to each CDR3 protein, with no DNA. Found here are tens of thousands of distinct CDR3 sequences; the top ten clones hold less than 65%. The CDR3 sequence is 16 residues long. The germline gives CDR1 ENHRY, CDR2 SYGVKD. Findings and limits, study-wide: Dominance of the CD3+CD56-NKG2C+ fraction by these clonotypes also held in several donors.

The sample comprised blood T cells: a sorted CD56 or NKG2C T cell subset, CD4+ or CD8+ T cells, or bulk PBMC T cells (not recorded which). This TCR was recovered from a woman aged 18 to 69 in good health. The chain is built from TRBV10-3 and TRBJ2-7; TCRdb names TRBD1, which stays unverified in the absence of DNA. The CDR3 here is CAISESLAGFDPEQYF.